This TCR beta chain derives from a study of post-analysis software for immune sequencing data. Study details: Recorded subtypes: relapsing-remitting, secondary progressive, progressive-relapsing; some patients unannotated.

This clonotype has at least ten counts. The antigen remains unidentified. Researchers reported that TCR beta cDNA libraries carried unique molecular identifiers. The yield from around 1 to 10 million T cells was roughly 500,000 cDNA molecules in total. Each CDR3 protein gets one entry after TCRdb re-called the PCR reads with MiXCR. This sample yields some 240,000 distinct CDR3 sequences, of which about 38% are seen a single time; around 4.8% belongs to the top ten. Whole-study results and caveats: When patients were compared with controls, four or five TRBV segments were more frequent, TRBV5-6, TRBV5-1 and TRBV20-1 among them. Significantly lower normalized Chao1 diversity was seen in multiple sclerosis patients than in controls.

The CDR3 length is 15 residues. CDR1 and CDR2 (germline): MNHEY, SVGAGI. The J segment lost 3 bases and the V segment lost 4 bases, leaving 8 bases of the junction unmatched. Specimen: blood. The V gene is TRBV6-5, the J gene TRBJ1-2, with 7 bases matching TRBD1. The receptor was derived from a girl between 10 and 17 years old with multiple sclerosis. The CDR3: CASSLAGGTDYGYTF. The CDR3 DNA follows: TGTGCCAGCAGTTTGGCAGGGGGTACGGACTATGGCTACACCTTC.